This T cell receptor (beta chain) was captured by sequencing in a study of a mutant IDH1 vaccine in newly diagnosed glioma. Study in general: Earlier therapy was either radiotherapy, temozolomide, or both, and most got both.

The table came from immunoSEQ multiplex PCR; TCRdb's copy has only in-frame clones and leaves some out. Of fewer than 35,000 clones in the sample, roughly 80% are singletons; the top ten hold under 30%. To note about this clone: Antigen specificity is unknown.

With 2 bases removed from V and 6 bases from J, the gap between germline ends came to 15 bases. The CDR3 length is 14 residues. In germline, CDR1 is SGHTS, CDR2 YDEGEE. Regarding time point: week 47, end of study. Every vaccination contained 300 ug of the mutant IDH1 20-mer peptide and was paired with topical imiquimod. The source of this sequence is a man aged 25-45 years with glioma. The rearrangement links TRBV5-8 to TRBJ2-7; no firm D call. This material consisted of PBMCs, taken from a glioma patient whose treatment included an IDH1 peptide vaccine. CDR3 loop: CASSFALETGEQYF. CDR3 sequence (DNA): TGTGCCAGCAGCTTCGCGCTAGAAACGGGCGAGCAGTACTTC. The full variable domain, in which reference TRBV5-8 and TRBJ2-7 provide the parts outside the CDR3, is EAGVTQSPTHLIKTRGQQATLRCSPISGHTSVYWYQQALGLGLQFLLWYDEGEERNRGNFPPRFSGRQFPNYSSELNVNALELEDSALYLCASSFALETGEQYFGPGTRLTVT.